What follows are 22 T cell receptor beta chains derived from one specimen sequenced in a study of control samples from healthy donors and cancer patients. Clones were read by immunoSEQ multiplex PCR, and TCRdb kept only the in-frame ones, dropping some. Of tens of thousands of clones listed, approximately 93% are singletons. Sequencing input: blood. These receptors came from a man aged 60 to 69 in good health.

DNA for the CDR3: TGCGCCAGCAGCCAAGCGGGACAGGGCTACGAGCAGTACTTC. Protein product: CASSQAGQGYEQYF. The J gene is TRBJ2-7, the V gene TRBV4-1; TRBD1 aligns across 9 bases. The CDR3 extends over 14 amino acids. J lost 3 bases, V lost 1 base, and 1 base had no gene match. CDR1 is MGHRA and CDR2 is YSYEKL in the germline V gene.

The V gene is TRBV5-1, the J gene TRBJ2-5; 9 bases map to TRBD2. The germline gives CDR1 SGHRS, CDR2 YFSETQ. V shed 0 bases, J shed 2 bases, and the junction held 11 bases outside the gene matches. The CDR3 length is 18 residues. Written as DNA, the CDR3 is TGCGCCAGCAGCTTGGGTAGGGCTAGCGGGGACCTACAAGAGACCCAGTACTTC. Its translation: CASSLGRASGDLQETQYF. The variable domain in full, with the rest retrieved from reference TRBV5-1 and TRBJ2-5, is KAGVTQTPRYLIKTRGQQVTLSCSPISGHRSVSWYQQTPGQGLQFLFEYFSETQRNKGNFPGRFSGRQFSNSRSEMNVSTLELGDSALYLCASSLGRASGDLQETQYFGPGTRLLVL.

This chain connects TRBV6-1 to TRBJ2-7; 7 nucleotides match TRBD1. The CDR3 loop spans 14 amino acids. With V trimmed by 2 bases and J by 5 bases, 6 bases remained unmatched. Germline values: CDR1 MNHNS, CDR2 SASEGT. CDR3 DNA sequence: TGTGCCAGCAGTGAAATGGCAGGGGGTAACGAGCAGTACTTC. Translated, it gives CASSEMAGGNEQYF.

V usage is TRBV28 and J usage is TRBJ2-1; no clear D gene. V lost 8 bases and J 10 bases, leaving 12 bases between the germline ends. Germline V CDR1 and CDR2: MDHEN, SYDVKM. The CDR3 is 11 amino acids. CDR3 DNA: TGTGCCAGCGCCCTGTTCGAGGAGCAGTTCTTC. Its protein is CASALFEEQFF. Full variable domain (rest looked up from reference TRBV28 and TRBJ2-1): DVKVTQSSRYLVKRTGEKVFLECVQDMDHENMFWYRQDPGLGLRLIYFSYDVKMKEKGDIPEGYSVSREKKERFSLILESASTNQTSMYLCASALFEEQFFGPGTRLTVL.

The V call is TRBV6-5, the J call TRBJ2-7; tentatively, D is TRBD1 (6 bases). CDR3 length: 14 amino acids. The germline V and J ends were trimmed by 7 bases and 3 bases, with 16 bases remaining between them. Germline CDR1 reads MNHEY; CDR2 reads SVGAGI. The CDR3 DNA is TGTGCCAGCACCGACAGCAGGGGCGGCTACGAGCAGTACTTC. Protein sequence: CASTDSRGGYEQYF.

This rearrangement joins TRBV27 to TRBJ2-7; 9 bases map to TRBD1. CDR3 length equals 15 residues. Germline assignment: CDR1 MNHEY and CDR2 SMNVEV (reference sequence). V was clipped by 8 bases and J by 1 base; unmatched bases: 9. The CDR3 coding sequence is TGTGCCAGCGCCCGAGACAGGGGGTTTTCCTACGAGCAGTACTTC. Its translation is CASARDRGFSYEQYF.

This clone was found once. The chain is built from TRBV9 and TRBJ2-7; the match to TRBD1 covers 8 bases. Germline loops: CDR1 SGDLS, CDR2 YYNGEE. Losses at the gene ends were 4 bases for V and 3 bases for J; bases not matched to a gene: 6. This CDR3 region has 14 residues. The CDR3 nucleotides are TGTGCCAGCAGCACCCGGGACAGGAGCTACGAGCAGTACTTC. This sequence encodes CASSTRDRSYEQYF.

The genes are TRBV9 and TRBJ1-6; D is uncertain. The germline V and J ends were trimmed by 10 bases and 8 bases, with 13 bases remaining between them. This CDR3 comprises 12 residues. Germline values: CDR1 SGDLS, CDR2 YYNGEE. The CDR3 is CASGHRDSPLHF. CDR3 coding DNA: TGTGCCTCCGGTCATCGCGATTCACCCCTCCACTTT.

This sequence joins TRBV6-5 and TRBJ1-1, with a weak D call TRBD1 (5 bases). The CDR3 is 15 amino acids. The V gene lost 7 bases and the J gene lost 2 bases, with 17 bases spanning the gap. Germline loops: CDR1 MNHEY, CDR2 SVGAGI. This CDR3 reads CASTPLGGINTEAFF. In DNA form, the CDR3 reads TGTGCCAGCACCCCATTGGGGGGGATCAACACTGAAGCTTTCTTT.

The V gene is TRBV2, the J gene TRBJ2-3; 11 bases map to TRBD1. The CDR3 extends over 15 amino acids. V gave up 6 bases and J gave up 6 bases; unmatched junction bases: 8. Germline lookup yields CDR1 SNHLY and CDR2 FYNNEI. CDR3 amino acids: CASSGDRGIVDTQYF. CDR3 nucleotides: TGTGCCAGCAGCGGGGACAGGGGGATTGTGGATACGCAGTATTTT.

The chain is built from TRBV27 and TRBJ1-5; D perhaps matches TRBD1 (6 bases). V was cut by 0 bases and J by 1 base, with 7 bases left in between. Germline lookup yields CDR1 MNHEY and CDR2 SMNVEV (reference sequence). This CDR3 is 15 amino acids long. The CDR3 is CASSLSRGSNQPQHF. The CDR3 region has the DNA TGTGCCAGCAGTTTATCAAGGGGGAGCAATCAGCCCCAGCATTTT.

J is TRBJ1-3 and V is TRBV20-1; D ambiguous. Trimming stripped 7 bases from V and 0 bases from J, with 4 bases between. Looked up from germline, CDR1 is DFQATT and CDR2 is SNEGSKA (reference sequence). The CDR3 has 11 residues. CDR3 sequence reads: CSGTSGNTIYF. DNA of the CDR3: TGCAGTGGTACCTCTGGAAACACCATATATTTT.

The chain links TRBV24-1 to TRBJ2-1, with 12 bases that match TRBD2. The germline gives CDR1 KGHDR, CDR2 SFDVKD. CDR3 length: 18 amino acids. J lost 1 base, V lost 5 bases, and 8 bases had no gene match. The CDR3: CATSGAETSGGSYNEQFF. CDR3 DNA sequence: TGTGCCACCAGTGGGGCGGAGACTAGCGGGGGTTCCTACAATGAGCAGTTCTTC.

This rearrangement joins TRBV9 to TRBJ1-1, with D unclear. Germline assignment: CDR1 SGDLS and CDR2 YYNGEE. CDR3 length: 13 residues. Between the trimmed V and J ends, which lost 0 bases and 1 base, there was a span of 4 bases. CDR3 amino acids: CASSVESNTEAFF. Here the CDR3 DNA reads TGTGCCAGCAGCGTAGAATCGAACACTGAAGCTTTCTTT.

The chain has TRBV4-3 and TRBJ1-1; D remains ambiguous. Germline values: CDR1 LGHNA, CDR2 YSLEER. V lost 0 bases, J lost 0 bases, and 8 bases lay in between. CDR3 length equals 15 residues. The CDR3 DNA reads as TGCGCCAGCAGCCAAGAACCGGTGTTGAACACTGAAGCTTTCTTT. Protein: CASSQEPVLNTEAFF.

V usage is TRBV7-9 and J usage is TRBJ2-5; D gene uncertain. CDR1 and CDR2 from the germline V gene are SEHNR and FQNEAQ (reference sequence). The CDR3 runs to 15 residues. The V end lost 1 base, the J end lost 3 bases, and 12 bases lay between the germline ends. The CDR3 loop reads CASSLVFSEKETQYF. CDR3 coding DNA: TGTGCCAGCAGCTTAGTATTTTCTGAAAAAGAGACCCAGTACTTC.

The chain joins TRBV2 to TRBJ2-3, with 7 bases lining up with TRBD2. The CDR3 sequence is 15 residues long. In germline, CDR1 is SNHLY, CDR2 FYNNEI. V trimming: 3 bases; J trimming: 2 bases; junction bases outside the gene matches: 5. CDR3 sequence: CASSDNGGTTDTQYF. The CDR3 nucleotides read TGTGCCAGCAGTGATAACGGGGGGACCACAGATACGCAGTATTTT.

J is TRBJ2-3 and V is TRBV7-2; 8 bases fit TRBD2. V gave up 4 bases and J gave up 2 bases; unmatched junction bases: 8. This CDR3 spans 16 amino acids. Germline V gives CDR1 SGHTA, CDR2 FQGNSA. CDR3 sequence reads: CASSYTGTRPTDTQYF. DNA for the CDR3: TGTGCCAGCAGCTACACCGGGACTAGACCCACAGATACGCAGTATTTT.

The rearrangement links TRBV7-2 to TRBJ2-2; a possible D gene is TRBD1 (5 bases). Trimming left V 3 bases short and J 5 bases short, with 7 bases between. The CDR3 covers 13 residues. Per germline, CDR1 SGHTA and CDR2 FQGNSA. The CDR3 loop is CASSLAGTGELFF. As DNA, the CDR3 is TGTGCCAGCAGCTTGGCAGGGACCGGGGAGCTGTTTTTT.

The J gene is TRBJ2-7, the V gene TRBV4-3, with unresolved D. V gave up 1 base and J gave up 3 bases, with 13 bases separating them. The CDR3 spans 15 residues. Germline V gene lookup returns CDR1 LGHNA and CDR2 YSLEER. CDR3 amino acids: CASSQAHGDFYEQYF. The CDR3 DNA is TGCGCCAGCAGCCAAGCCCATGGAGATTTCTACGAGCAGTACTTC.

The DNA of the CDR3 is TGTGCCAGTAGTAGGGACAGGGCAAACACTGAAGCTTTCTTT. Protein sequence: CASSRDRANTEAFF. The chain couples TRBV19 to TRBJ1-1; TRBD1 matches 9 bases. The CDR3 spans 14 residues. The ends lost 4 bases at V and 2 bases at J; junction bases unmatched: 2. Germline V gives CDR1 LNHDA, CDR2 SQIVND (reference sequence).

The chain links TRBV6-4 to TRBJ1-5, with no clear D. The CDR3 has 13 amino acids. V shed 0 bases and J shed 6 bases, with 6 bases lying between them. Per the germline V gene, CDR1 is MRHNA and CDR2 is SNTAGT. In DNA, the CDR3 is TGTGCCAGCAGTGACTCGAACGGTCAGCCCCAGCATTTT. This codes for CASSDSNGQPQHF.